A selection of T cell receptor beta chains follows, all from one sample in a study of OX40 agonist ivuxolimab in advanced cancers. Sequencing used immunoSEQ multiplex PCR; TCRdb keeps in-frame clones, though not all of them. The sample has some 40,000 clones, 70% to 90% seen once; the top ten hold around 43%. Here the sequenced sample was CD4+ or CD8+ T cells sorted from blood, taken in a trial of the OX40 agonist ivuxolimab. The receptors stem from an adult with an advanced solid tumor such as melanoma, head and neck, liver or kidney cancer. Each CDR3 is given with its conserved first and last residue. D genes are given only for firm matches. Clone size is shown for a subset of rows, as once, few, many or a class of expanded clone.

d_gene	v_gene	j_gene	abundance	CDR3aa	CDR3nt
NA	TRBV5-1	TRBJ2-7	NA	CASSLYGDEQYF	TGCGCCAGCAGCTTGTACGGCGACGAGCAGTACTTC
TRBD2	TRBV5-1	TRBJ2-3	NA	CASSSSSGGPPPYF	TGCGCCAGCAGCTCTTCTAGCGGGGGGCCCCCCCCGTATTTT
NA	TRBV29-1	TRBJ2-7	once	CSVVGRTYEQYF	TGCAGCGTTGTGGGTCGTACCTACGAGCAGTACTTC
NA	TRBV5-4	TRBJ1-1	NA	CASREDLGTEAFF	TGTGCCAGCAGAGAAGACCTGGGCACTGAAGCTTTCTTT
NA	TRBV4-1	TRBJ2-7	once	CASSQSYGIYEQYF	TGCGCCAGCAGCCAAAGCTACGGGATCTACGAGCAGTACTTC
TRBD1	TRBV28	TRBJ1-5	NA	CASSYTGGLPQHF	TGTGCCAGCAGTTATACAGGGGGCCTGCCCCAGCATTTT
NA	TRBV7-9	TRBJ2-7	NA	CASRKGNEQYF	TGTGCCAGCAGAAAGGGGAACGAGCAGTACTTC
NA	TRBV30	TRBJ1-5	NA	CAWSAGSSNQPQHF	TGTGCCTGGAGTGCAGGGTCGAGCAATCAGCCCCAGCATTTT
TRBD1	TRBV27	TRBJ1-1	NA	CASSRQGSEAFF	TGTGCCAGCAGCCGACAGGGCTCTGAAGCTTTCTTT
NA	TRBV7-2	TRBJ2-3	NA	CASSLGAFPQYF	TGTGCCAGCAGCCTGGGAGCTTTTCCGCAGTATTTT
TRBD1	TRBV9	TRBJ2-3	NA	CASSPGTGITDTQYF	TGTGCCAGCAGTCCCGGGACAGGGATCACAGATACGCAGTATTTT
NA	TRBV28	TRBJ2-2	NA	CASSSTTGYTGELFF	TGTGCCAGCAGTTCCACGACAGGTTACACCGGGGAGCTGTTTTTT
NA	TRBV9	TRBJ1-1	NA	CASSPQLLSNTEAFF	TGTGCCAGCAGCCCACAGCTACTATCAAACACTGAAGCTTTCTTT
TRBD1	TRBV15	TRBJ2-7	few	CATSTHPGQGDEQYF	TGTGCCACCAGCACTCACCCGGGACAGGGTGACGAGCAGTACTTC
NA	TRBV11-2	TRBJ2-7	NA	CASSLSDGEGGYEQYF	TGTGCCAGCAGCTTATCGGACGGCGAAGGGGGCTACGAGCAGTACTTC
TRBD1	TRBV27	TRBJ1-2	few	CASSWAGGSGYTF	TGTGCCAGCAGTTGGGCAGGGGGTTCTGGCTACACCTTC
NA	TRBV7-6	TRBJ2-2	NA	CASSPATGELFF	TGTGCCAGCAGCCCGGCCACCGGGGAGCTGTTTTTT
NA	TRBV28	TRBJ2-4	NA	CASSVQGSSKNIQYF	TGTGCCAGCAGTGTACAGGGTTCGTCCAAAAACATTCAGTACTTC
NA	TRBV27	TRBJ2-3	NA	CASSLFVERHTDTQYF	TGTGCCAGCAGTTTATTTGTTGAGCGGCACACAGATACGCAGTATTTT
NA	TRBV7-6	TRBJ2-2	NA	CASSPRTDTGELFF	TGTGCCAGCAGCCCGCGGACCGATACCGGGGAGCTGTTTTTT
TRBD1	TRBV28	TRBJ2-4	NA	CASSLSAGGSLLAKNIQYF	TGTGCCAGCAGTTTATCGGCAGGGGGCTCCTTACTAGCCAAAAACATTCAGTACTTC
TRBD2	TRBV5-1	TRBJ2-7	NA	CASSPAGGYEQYF	TGCGCCAGCAGCCCCGCGGGGGGGTACGAGCAGTACTTC
TRBD1	TRBV2	TRBJ2-7	NA	CASKGTGGSGTYEQYF	TGTGCCAGCAAGGGGACAGGGGGCTCTGGTACTTACGAGCAGTACTTC
NA	TRBV28	TRBJ2-5	NA	CASSFGEGKVETQYF	TGTGCCAGCAGTTTCGGCGAAGGGAAGGTAGAGACCCAGTACTTC
NA	TRBV27	TRBJ2-3	NA	CASSFPGGTDTQYF	TGTGCCAGCAGTTTTCCGGGGGGCACAGATACGCAGTATTTT
NA	TRBV11-3	TRBJ1-1	NA	CASSLGGPPAEAFF	TGTGCCAGCAGCCTCGGGGGACCGCCGGCTGAAGCTTTCTTT
TRBD1	TRBV9	TRBJ2-3	NA	CASSVLGTGGWTDTQYF	TGTGCCAGCAGCGTCCTTGGGACAGGGGGGTGGACAGATACGCAGTATTTT
NA	TRBV4-3	TRBJ2-2	few	CASSQEGGANTGELFF	TGCGCCAGCAGCCAAGAAGGGGGAGCGAACACCGGGGAGCTGTTTTTT
NA	TRBV7-6	TRBJ2-1	NA	CASSSAPGGGAGDEQFF	TGTGCCAGCAGCTCGGCTCCCGGTGGGGGGGCGGGCGATGAGCAGTTCTTC